This entry lists 25 T cell receptor beta chains sequenced from one sample in a study of CD8 T cells in Susac syndrome. An input of 0.5 to 1 ug of RNA was subjected to reverse transcription using random hexamers. TCRdb reprocessed the immunoSEQ multiplex PCR reads with MiXCR, giving one entry per CDR3 protein. The table lists hundreds of thousands of distinct CDR3 sequences, approximately 85% of them singletons. Source material: CD8+ T cells from PBMCs. Receptors were obtained from a human donor with multiple sclerosis.

The V gene is TRBV5-1, the J gene TRBJ1-1; D possibly corresponds to TRBD1 (5 bases). The V end was cut by 3 bases, the J end by 0 bases, with 18 bases between. The CDR3 runs to 17 residues. Germline loops: CDR1 SGHRS, CDR2 YFSETQ. CDR3 DNA sequence: TGCGCCAGCAGCTCGGGGGGTGGCAGGTCTATGAACACTGAAGCTTTCTTT. Translation gives CASSSGGGRSMNTEAFF. Full variable domain (rest looked up from reference TRBV5-1 and TRBJ1-1): KAGVTQTPRYLIKTRGQQVTLSCSPISGHRSVSWYQQTPGQGLQFLFEYFSETQRNKGNFPGRFSGRQFSNSRSEMNVSTLELGDSALYLCASSSGGGRSMNTEAFFGQGTRLTVV.

V and J are TRBV30 and TRBJ2-7; TRBD1 might be the D (5 bases). The CDR3 covers 11 residues. Germline V CDR1 and CDR2: GTSNPN, SVGIG (reference sequence). Between the trimmed V and J ends, which lost 6 bases and 3 bases, there was a span of 9 bases. The CDR3 nucleotides are TGTGCCTGCCAAGACAGCTACGAGCAGTACTTC. Translated, it gives CACQDSYEQYF.

The chain couples TRBV5-1 to TRBJ2-7; 10 nucleotides align to TRBD2. Trimming cost V 4 bases and J 4 bases; bases outside gene matches: 5. The CDR3 consists of 14 residues. The germline V gene has CDR1 SGHRS and CDR2 YFSETQ. The CDR3 nucleotides are TGCGCCAGCAGCGGCTCTAGCGGGGGTTACGAGCAGTACTTC. It codes for CASSGSSGGYEQYF.

CDR3 loop: CASSYSVSGDSNQPQHF. CDR3 DNA: TGTGCCAGCAGTTACTCAGTATCAGGGGATAGCAATCAGCCCCAGCATTTT. This chain links TRBV6-5 with TRBJ1-5, with D maybe TRBD1 (6 bases). The CDR3 totals 17 residues. The V end was cut by 0 bases, the J end by 0 bases, with 12 bases between. The germline V gene has CDR1 MNHEY and CDR2 SVGAGI.

The gene calls are TRBV2 and TRBJ2-3, with D possibly TRBD1 on 5 matching bases. V shed 6 bases and J shed 2 bases, with 15 bases lying between them. This CDR3 is 15 amino acids long. Germline V lookup: CDR1 SNHLY, CDR2 FYNNEI. This CDR3 reads CASSVQDTYTDTQYF. In DNA, the CDR3 is TGTGCCAGCAGCGTACAGGATACTTACACAGATACGCAGTATTTT. Looking up the rest from reference TRBV2 and TRBJ2-3 gives the full variable domain: EPEVTQTPSHQVTQMGQEVILRCVPISNHLYFYWYRQILGQKVEFLVSFYNNEISEKSEIFDDQFSVERPDGSNFTLKIRSTKLEDSAMYFCASSVQDTYTDTQYFGPGTRLTVL.

The rearrangement links TRBV6-1 to TRBJ2-5, with 11 positions matching TRBD1. V was clipped by 5 bases and J by 5 bases; unmatched bases: 7. From germline, CDR1 is MNHNS and CDR2 SASEGT. This CDR3 spans 15 amino acids. CDR3 coding DNA: TGTGCCAGCAGTACATGGACAGGGGGCAAGGAGACCCAGTACTTC. Translation gives CASSTWTGGKETQYF.

This clonotype turned up a few times. The J gene is TRBJ2-7, the V gene TRBV19; no definite D call. CDR3 length: 15 residues. The germline CDR1 and CDR2 sequences are LNHDA and SQIVND (reference sequence). The ends were cut back, 5 bases at V and 4 bases at J, with 18 bases in the middle. The CDR3: CASSPRWKGTYEQYF. The CDR3, as DNA: TGTGCCAGTAGTCCCCGTTGGAAGGGCACTTACGAGCAGTACTTC. The variable domain in full, completed from reference TRBV19 and TRBJ2-7, reads DGGITQSPKYLFRKEGQNVTLSCEQNLNHDAMYWYRQDPGQGLRLIYYSQIVNDFQKGDIAEGYSVSREKKESFPLTVTSAQKNPTAFYLCASSPRWKGTYEQYFGPGTRLTVT.

CDR3 sequence (DNA): TGCAGTGCTAGTGATCAGGGGTTCGGGGACGAGCAGTACTTC. The encoded protein is CSASDQGFGDEQYF. This chain joins TRBV20-1 and TRBJ2-7; TRBD1 is a possible D gene (6 bases). Trimming stripped 3 bases from V and 5 bases from J, with 17 bases between. The length of the CDR3 is 14 residues. Germline assignment: CDR1 DFQATT and CDR2 SNEGSKA (reference sequence).

This clonotype was recorded many times. The chain couples TRBV7-3 to TRBJ2-1; 10 bases line up with TRBD2. Germline values: CDR1 SGHTA, CDR2 FQGTGA. V was clipped by 5 bases and J by 0 bases; unmatched bases: 1. The CDR3 totals 15 residues. The CDR3 is CASSPSGSSYNEQFF. DNA of the CDR3: TGTGCCAGCAGCCCTAGCGGGAGCTCCTACAATGAGCAGTTCTTC.

The rearrangement links TRBV27 to TRBJ2-7; D is uncertain. From germline, CDR1 is MNHEY and CDR2 SMNVEV (reference sequence). The CDR3 has 14 residues. V was shortened by 6 bases and J by 6 bases, with 18 bases between the two germline ends. CDR3 in amino acids: CASSLRNFLAEQYF. The CDR3 region has the DNA TGTGCCAGCAGCCTCAGGAACTTCTTGGCCGAGCAGTACTTC.

The chain has TRBV2 and TRBJ2-7; D tentatively fits TRBD1 or TRBD2 (5 bases each). CDR1 SNHLY and CDR2 FYNNEI come from the germline V gene. The CDR3 covers 14 residues. Trimming removed 6 bases at V and 2 bases at J, with 14 bases between. The CDR3 region has the DNA TGTGCCAGCAGCCCGGGACGGATTACCTACGAGCAGTACTTC. It yields the protein CASSPGRITYEQYF.

This clonotype was counted between two and nine times. The V and J genes are TRBV6-4 and TRBJ2-2; D may be TRBD2 (5 bases). The V end lost 2 bases, the J end lost 2 bases, and 6 bases lay between the germline ends. This CDR3 region has 14 residues. The V gene's germline CDR1 is MRHNA and CDR2 SNTAGT. The DNA for the CDR3 is TGTGCCAGCAGTGACCGGGGAAACACCGGGGAGCTGTTTTTT. Protein sequence: CASSDRGNTGELFF.

CDR3 region: CASSPSGQENTEAFF. In DNA, the CDR3 is TGCGCCAGCAGCCCGTCGGGCCAGGAGAACACTGAAGCTTTCTTT. The genes are TRBV4-1 and TRBJ1-1; D not resolved. Germline assignment: CDR1 MGHRA and CDR2 YSYEKL. The V end lost 4 bases, the J end lost 1 base, and 13 bases lay between the germline ends. CDR3 length: 15 amino acids.

V usage is TRBV5-1 and J usage is TRBJ1-1, with D unclear. Germline assignment: CDR1 SGHRS and CDR2 YFSETQ. The CDR3 contains 15 residues. V dropped 7 bases and J dropped 5 bases, with 21 bases sitting between them. The CDR3 region has the DNA TGCGCCAGCGGAGCCGATCTAGAGGAACGAACTGAAGCTTTCTTT. This sequence encodes CASGADLEERTEAFF.

The gene calls are TRBV4-1 and TRBJ2-2, with no clear D. V lost 1 base to trimming and J lost 7 bases, with 10 bases between them. CDR1 and CDR2 from the germline V gene are MGHRA and YSYEKL. This CDR3 has 14 residues. The CDR3 DNA is TGCGCCAGCAGCCAAGTTCAGGCGAGCGGGGAGCTGTTTTTT. It translates to CASSQVQASGELFF.

This clonotype was detected only a few times. This chain links TRBV30 with TRBJ2-7; unclear D gene. Germline V gene data show CDR1 as GTSNPN and CDR2 as SVGIG (reference sequence). This CDR3 has 11 residues. Trimming cost V 5 bases and J 4 bases, with 9 bases left between them. DNA for the CDR3: TGTGCCTGGGGGCGCCTTTACGAGCAGTACTTC. Translated: CAWGRLYEQYF.

V and J are TRBV10-3 and TRBJ2-7, with D unclear. The V gene lost 0 bases and the J gene lost 1 base, with 7 bases spanning the gap. The CDR3 has 14 residues. Germline CDR1 reads ENHRY; CDR2 reads SYGVKD. The DNA of the CDR3 is TGTGCCATCAGTGAGTCGATGGGTTCCTACGAGCAGTACTTC. Encoded protein: CAISESMGSYEQYF.

The chain has TRBV30 and TRBJ1-5; D may be TRBD1 (6 bases). CDR1 and CDR2 (germline): GTSNPN, SVGIG (reference sequence). Trimming removed 0 bases at V and 7 bases at J, with 10 bases between. CDR3 size: 13 residues. The CDR3 DNA reads TGTGCCTGGAGTGTAGGGGGGCGGCAGCCCCAGCATTTT. This translates into CAWSVGGRQPQHF.

This chain joins TRBV4-1 and TRBJ1-5; D might be TRBD1 (6 bases). Germline V lookup: CDR1 MGHRA, CDR2 YSYEKL. The CDR3 is 16 residues long. Deletions cut 4 bases from V and 2 bases from J, with 15 bases between. CDR3 DNA: TGCGCCAGCAGCCTTGGACAGTTTGTTGGCAATCAGCCCCAGCATTTT. Encoded protein: CASSLGQFVGNQPQHF.

The chain employs TRBV5-1 and TRBJ1-4; maybe TRBD1 (5 bases). The V and J ends lost 1 base and 3 bases respectively, with 13 bases between them. The CDR3 has 16 amino acids. Germline V gene data show CDR1 as SGHRS and CDR2 as YFSETQ. The DNA of the CDR3 is TGCGCCAGCAGCTTGACCGTTGGGGCTGCTAATGAAAAACTGTTTTTT. It yields the protein CASSLTVGAANEKLFF.

The chain carries TRBV20-1 and TRBJ2-7, with TRBD2 matching over 9 bases. V lost 0 bases and J lost 6; bases outside the gene matches: 9. This CDR3 comprises 15 residues. Germline loops: CDR1 DFQATT, CDR2 SNEGSKA (reference sequence). CDR3 bases: TGCAGTGCTAGAGATCGCGCTAGCGGGATTGGCGAGCAGTACTTC. Amino acids: CSARDRASGIGEQYF.

The chain recombines TRBV7-6 with TRBJ1-5, with D maybe TRBD1 (5 bases). The CDR3 loop spans 17 amino acids. V lost 5 bases, J lost 9 bases, and 26 bases lay in between. Per germline, CDR1 SGHVS and CDR2 FNYEAQ. The CDR3 spells CASSREPMVQVLGPQHF. CDR3 nucleotide sequence: TGTGCCAGCAGCCGTGAGCCCATGGTACAGGTACTAGGGCCCCAGCATTTT.

The chain combines TRBV11-3 with TRBJ2-2, with 9 nucleotides matching TRBD1. V lost 5 bases to trimming and J lost 4 bases; unmatched junction nucleotides: 5. The germline V gene encodes CDR1 SGHNT and CDR2 YENEEA. The CDR3 runs to 15 residues. Here the CDR3 DNA reads TGTGCCAGCAGCCCGATACAGGGGGCCACCGGGGAGCTGTTTTTT. Translation gives CASSPIQGATGELFF.

The rearrangement joins TRBV20-1 to TRBJ1-2; no clear D. Germline-derived CDR1 and CDR2 are DFQATT and SNEGSKA (reference sequence). This CDR3 is built from 14 residues. V dropped 0 bases and J dropped 3 bases, with 11 bases sitting between them. CDR3 amino acids: CSARDLTRYYGYTF. The CDR3 DNA reads as TGCAGTGCTAGAGACCTGACACGTTACTATGGCTACACCTTC.

The V and J genes are TRBV5-1 and TRBJ2-7; no firm D call. Germline CDR1 SGHRS, CDR2 YFSETQ. The CDR3 is 11 amino acids. The V end lost 0 bases, the J end lost 9 bases, and 7 bases lay between the germline ends. The CDR3, as DNA: TGCGCCAGCAGCTTGGGGGTCGGGCAGTACTTC. Its protein is CASSLGVGQYF.